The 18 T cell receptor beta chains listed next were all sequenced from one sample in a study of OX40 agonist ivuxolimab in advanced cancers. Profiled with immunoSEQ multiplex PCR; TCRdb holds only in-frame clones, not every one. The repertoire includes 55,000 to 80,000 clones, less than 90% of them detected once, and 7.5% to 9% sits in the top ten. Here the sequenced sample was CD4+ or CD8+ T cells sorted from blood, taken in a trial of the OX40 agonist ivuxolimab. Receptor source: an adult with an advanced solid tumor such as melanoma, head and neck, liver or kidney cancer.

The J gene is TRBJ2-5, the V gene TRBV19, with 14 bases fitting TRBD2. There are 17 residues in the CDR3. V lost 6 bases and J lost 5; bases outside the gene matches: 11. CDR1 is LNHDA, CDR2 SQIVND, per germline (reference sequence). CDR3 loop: CASRSGLAGVSGETQYF. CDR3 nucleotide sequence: TGTGCCAGTAGATCGGGACTAGCGGGAGTCAGTGGGGAGACCCAGTACTTC. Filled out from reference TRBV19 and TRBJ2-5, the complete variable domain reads DGGITQSPKYLFRKEGQNVTLSCEQNLNHDAMYWYRQDPGQGLRLIYYSQIVNDFQKGDIAEGYSVSREKKESFPLTVTSAQKNPTAFYLCASRSGLAGVSGETQYFGPGTRLLVL.

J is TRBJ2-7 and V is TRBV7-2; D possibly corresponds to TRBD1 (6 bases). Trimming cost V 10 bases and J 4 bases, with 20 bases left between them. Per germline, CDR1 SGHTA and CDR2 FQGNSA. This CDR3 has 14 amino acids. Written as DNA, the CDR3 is TGTGCCACCCGCAGGGGCGTCCCTCCATACGAGCAGTACTTC. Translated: CATRRGVPPYEQYF.

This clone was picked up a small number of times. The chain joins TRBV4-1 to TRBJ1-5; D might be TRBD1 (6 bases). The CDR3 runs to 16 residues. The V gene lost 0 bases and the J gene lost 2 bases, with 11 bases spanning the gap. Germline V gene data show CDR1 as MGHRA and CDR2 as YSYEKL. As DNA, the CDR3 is TGCGCCAGCAGCCAAGAGTGGGGGCTTGGCAATCAGCCCCAGCATTTT. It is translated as CASSQEWGLGNQPQHF.

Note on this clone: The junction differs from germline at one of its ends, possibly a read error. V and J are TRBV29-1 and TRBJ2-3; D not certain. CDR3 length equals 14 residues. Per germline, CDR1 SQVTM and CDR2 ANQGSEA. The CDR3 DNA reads TGCAGCGTGGAAGGGTGGGTTTGGACAGATACGCAGTATTTT. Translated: CSVEGWVWTDTQYF.

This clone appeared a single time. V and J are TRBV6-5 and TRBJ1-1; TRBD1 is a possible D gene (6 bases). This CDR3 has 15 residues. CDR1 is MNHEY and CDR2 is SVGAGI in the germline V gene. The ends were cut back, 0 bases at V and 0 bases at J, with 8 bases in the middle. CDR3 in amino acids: CASSYSTGMNTEAFF. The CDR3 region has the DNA TGTGCCAGCAGTTACTCAACAGGGATGAACACTGAAGCTTTCTTT.

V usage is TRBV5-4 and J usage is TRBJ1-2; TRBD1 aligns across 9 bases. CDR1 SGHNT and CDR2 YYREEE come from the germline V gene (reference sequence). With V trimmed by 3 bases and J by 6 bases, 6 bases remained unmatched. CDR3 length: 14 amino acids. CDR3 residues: CASSWSRDRDGYTF. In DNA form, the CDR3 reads TGTGCCAGCAGCTGGTCCCGGGACAGGGATGGCTACACCTTC.

DNA of the CDR3: TGTGCCAGTAGTATAACAGCAAGTGGGACTGAAGCTTTCTTT. This encodes CASSITASGTEAFF. The chain employs TRBV19 and TRBJ1-1; D gene unclear. The V gene's germline CDR1 is LNHDA and CDR2 SQIVND (reference sequence). There are 14 residues in the CDR3. V was trimmed by 2 bases and J by 5 bases, leaving 12 bases between them.

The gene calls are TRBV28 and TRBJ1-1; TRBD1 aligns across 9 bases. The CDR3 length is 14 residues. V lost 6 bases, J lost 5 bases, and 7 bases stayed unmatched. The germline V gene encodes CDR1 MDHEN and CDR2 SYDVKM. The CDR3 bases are TGTGCCAGCAGGCCGGACAGGGGCCGAACTGAAGCTTTCTTT. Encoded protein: CASRPDRGRTEAFF.

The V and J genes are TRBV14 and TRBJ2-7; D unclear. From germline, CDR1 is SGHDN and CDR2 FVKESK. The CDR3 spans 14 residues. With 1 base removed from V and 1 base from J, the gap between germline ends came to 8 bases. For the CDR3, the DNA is TGTGCCAGCAGCCAAGTTTATGGGTCCTACGAGCAGTACTTC. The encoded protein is CASSQVYGSYEQYF.

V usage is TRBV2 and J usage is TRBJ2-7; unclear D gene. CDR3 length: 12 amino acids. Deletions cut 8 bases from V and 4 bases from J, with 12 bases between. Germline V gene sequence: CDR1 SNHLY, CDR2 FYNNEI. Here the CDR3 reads CASAADQYEQYF. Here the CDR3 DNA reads TGTGCCAGCGCGGCAGATCAATACGAGCAGTACTTC. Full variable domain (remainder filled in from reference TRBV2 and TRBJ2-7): EPEVTQTPSHQVTQMGQEVILRCVPISNHLYFYWYRQILGQKVEFLVSFYNNEISEKSEIFDDQFSVERPDGSNFTLKIRSTKLEDSAMYFCASAADQYEQYFGPGTRLTVT.

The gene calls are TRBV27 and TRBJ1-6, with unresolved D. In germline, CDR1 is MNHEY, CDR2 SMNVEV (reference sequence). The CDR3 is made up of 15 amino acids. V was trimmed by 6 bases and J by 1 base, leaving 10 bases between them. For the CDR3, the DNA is TGTGCCAGCAGGGTGACTGGATCCTATAATTCACCCCTCCACTTT. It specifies CASRVTGSYNSPLHF.

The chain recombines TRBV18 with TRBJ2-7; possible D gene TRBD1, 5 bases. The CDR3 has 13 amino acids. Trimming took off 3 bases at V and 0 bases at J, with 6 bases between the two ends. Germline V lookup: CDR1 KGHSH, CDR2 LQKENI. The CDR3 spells CASSPQGSYEQYF. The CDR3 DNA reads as TGTGCCAGCTCACCTCAGGGCTCCTACGAGCAGTACTTC.

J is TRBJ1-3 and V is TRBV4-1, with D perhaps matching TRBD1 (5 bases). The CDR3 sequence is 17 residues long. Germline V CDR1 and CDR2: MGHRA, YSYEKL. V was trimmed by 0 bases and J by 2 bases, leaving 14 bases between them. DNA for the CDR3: TGCGCCAGCAGCCAAGAAGAGGGGACTCCTGCTGGAAACACCATATATTTT. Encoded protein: CASSQEEGTPAGNTIYF.

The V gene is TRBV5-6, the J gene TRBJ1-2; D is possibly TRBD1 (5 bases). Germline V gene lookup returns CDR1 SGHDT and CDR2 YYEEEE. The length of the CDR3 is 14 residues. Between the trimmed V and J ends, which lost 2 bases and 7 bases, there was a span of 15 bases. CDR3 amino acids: CASSFSPAGTGYTF. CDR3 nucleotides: TGTGCCAGCAGCTTTAGTCCCGCAGGGACTGGCTACACCTTC.

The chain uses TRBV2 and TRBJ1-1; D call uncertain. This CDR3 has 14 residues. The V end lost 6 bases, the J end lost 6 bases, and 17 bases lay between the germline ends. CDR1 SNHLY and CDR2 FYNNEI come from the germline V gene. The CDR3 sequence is CASRDVVHLAEAFF. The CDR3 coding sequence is TGTGCCAGCAGGGACGTCGTTCATTTAGCTGAAGCTTTCTTT.

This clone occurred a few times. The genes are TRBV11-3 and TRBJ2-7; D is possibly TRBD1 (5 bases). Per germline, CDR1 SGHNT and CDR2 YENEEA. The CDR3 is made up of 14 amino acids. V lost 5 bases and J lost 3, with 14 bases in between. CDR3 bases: TGTGCCAGCAGCCCCCGGTCAGGGAACTACGAGCAGTACTTC. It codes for CASSPRSGNYEQYF. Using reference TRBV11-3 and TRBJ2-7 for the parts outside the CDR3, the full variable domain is EAGVVQSPRYKIIEKKQPVAFWCNPISGHNTLYWYLQNLGQGPELLIRYENEEAVDDSQLPKDRFSAERLKGVDSTLKIQPAELGDSAVYLCASSPRSGNYEQYFGPGTRLTVT.

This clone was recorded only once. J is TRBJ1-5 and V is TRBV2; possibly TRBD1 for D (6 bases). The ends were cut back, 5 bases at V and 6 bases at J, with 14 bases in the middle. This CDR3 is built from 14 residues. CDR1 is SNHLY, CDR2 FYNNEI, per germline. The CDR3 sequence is CASSSQGIGQPQHF. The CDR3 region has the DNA TGTGCCAGCAGTTCACAGGGAATTGGTCAGCCCCAGCATTTT.

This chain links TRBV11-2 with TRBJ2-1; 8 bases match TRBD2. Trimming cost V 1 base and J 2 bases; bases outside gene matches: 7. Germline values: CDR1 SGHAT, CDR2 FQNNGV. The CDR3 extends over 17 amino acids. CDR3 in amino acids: CASSLAVVAGPYNEQFF. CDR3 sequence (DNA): TGTGCCAGCAGCTTAGCCGTGGTAGCGGGACCCTACAATGAGCAGTTCTTC. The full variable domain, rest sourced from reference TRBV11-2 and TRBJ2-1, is EAGVAQSPRYKIIEKRQSVAFWCNPISGHATLYWYQQILGQGPKLLIQFQNNGVVDDSQLPKDRFSAERLKGVDSTLKIQPAKLEDSAVYLCASSLAVVAGPYNEQFFGPGTRLTVL.